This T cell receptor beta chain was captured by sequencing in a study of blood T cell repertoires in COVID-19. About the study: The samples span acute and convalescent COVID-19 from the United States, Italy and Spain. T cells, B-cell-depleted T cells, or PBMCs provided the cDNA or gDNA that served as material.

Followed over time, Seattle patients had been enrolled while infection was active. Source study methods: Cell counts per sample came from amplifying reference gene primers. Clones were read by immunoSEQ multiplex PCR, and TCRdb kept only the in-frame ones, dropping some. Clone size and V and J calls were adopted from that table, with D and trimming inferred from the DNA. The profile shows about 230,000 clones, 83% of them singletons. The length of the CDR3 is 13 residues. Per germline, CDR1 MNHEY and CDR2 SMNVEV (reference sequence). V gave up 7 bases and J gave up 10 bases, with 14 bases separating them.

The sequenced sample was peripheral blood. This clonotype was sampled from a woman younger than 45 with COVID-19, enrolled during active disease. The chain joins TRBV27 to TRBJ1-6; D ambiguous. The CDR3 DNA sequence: TGTGCCAGCACGGGGTCCCTTGGGTCACCCCTCCACTTT. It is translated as CASTGSLGSPLHF.